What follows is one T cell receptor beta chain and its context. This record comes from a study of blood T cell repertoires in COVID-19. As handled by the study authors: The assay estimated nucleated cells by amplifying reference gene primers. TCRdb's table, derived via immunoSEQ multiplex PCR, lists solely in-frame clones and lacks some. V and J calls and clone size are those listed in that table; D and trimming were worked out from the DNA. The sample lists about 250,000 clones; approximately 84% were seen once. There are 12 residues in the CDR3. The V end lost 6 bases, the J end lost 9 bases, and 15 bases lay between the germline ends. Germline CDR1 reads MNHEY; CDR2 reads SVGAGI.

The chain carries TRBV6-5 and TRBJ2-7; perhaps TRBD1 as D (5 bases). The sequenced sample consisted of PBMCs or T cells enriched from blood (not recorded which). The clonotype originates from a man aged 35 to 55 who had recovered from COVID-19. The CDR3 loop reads CASSRDRETQYF. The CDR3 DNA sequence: TGTGCCAGCAGCCGAGACAGAGAAACGCAGTACTTC.